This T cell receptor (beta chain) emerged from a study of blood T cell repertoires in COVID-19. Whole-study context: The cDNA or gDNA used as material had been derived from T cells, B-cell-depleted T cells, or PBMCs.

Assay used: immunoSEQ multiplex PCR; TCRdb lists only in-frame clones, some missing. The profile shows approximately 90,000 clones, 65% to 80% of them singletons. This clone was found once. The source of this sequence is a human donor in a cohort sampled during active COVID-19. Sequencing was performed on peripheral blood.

As DNA, the CDR3 is TGTGCCAGCAGTAAGGGACTAGCGGACCTACGCAATGAGCAGTTCTTC. It codes for CASSKGLADLRNEQFF. V is TRBV25-1 and J is TRBJ2-1; 11 nucleotides line up with TRBD2. Trimming removed 5 bases from V and 6 bases from J; junction bases left unmatched: 9. CDR3 length: 16 amino acids. The V gene's germline CDR1 is MGHDK and CDR2 SYGVNS.